The present entry profiles one T cell receptor (beta chain) with its context. The germline V and J ends were trimmed by 4 bases and 7 bases, with 14 bases remaining between them. This CDR3 is 13 amino acids long. CDR1 SGHTA and CDR2 FQGNSA come from the germline V gene. Followed over time, Seattle patients had been enrolled while infection was active. Method: immunoSEQ multiplex PCR; TCRdb's copy keeps in-frame clones and lacks some. The repertoire holds more than 150,000 clones, with roughly 76% as singletons. The sample is drawn from a study of blood T cell repertoires in COVID-19. Overall study: Researchers got acute and convalescent COVID-19 samples from the United States, Italy and Spain.

The TCR originated in a woman older than 75 with COVID-19, enrolled during active disease. Sample: peripheral blood. The chain links TRBV7-2 to TRBJ2-7, with TRBD1 as a possible D gene (8 bases). The CDR3 sequence: CASSSTGGGEQYF. The CDR3 region has the DNA TGTGCCAGCAGCTCTACAGGGGGAGGGGAGCAGTACTTC.